Shown below are 26 T cell receptor beta chains from a single sample sequenced in a study of T-cell reconstitution after alpha-beta-depleted transplantation in children. During its preparation, the TCRbeta library received unique molecular identifiers. TCRdb re-called the PCR reads with MiXCR, one entry per CDR3 protein. The sample includes 750,000 to 950,000 distinct CDR3 sequences, approximately 15% seen only once; the top ten take approximately 5%. The source was PBMCs, mostly from graft donor cells, collected 360 days after TCRalphabeta/CD19-depleted stem cell transplant. These receptor sequences come from a male patient younger than 18 who had a stem cell transplant for acute lymphoblastic leukemia, so the T cells may come from the graft donor.

This clonotype was detected ten times or more. The V call is TRBV12-3 or TRBV12-4, the J call TRBJ2-1; TRBD1 agrees at 7 bases. CDR3 length: 16 residues. J lost 0 bases, V lost 4 bases, and 6 bases had no gene match. The CDR3 DNA follows: TGTGCCAGCAGTTCATGGGACAGTTTCTCCTACAATGAGCAGTTCTTC. Its protein product is CASSSWDSFSYNEQFF.

Notes on this clonotype: A much larger clone differs by one base, so this may be a read error. The rearrangement joins TRBV7-9 to TRBJ2-7; 7 nucleotides agree with TRBD2. Germline V gene sequence: CDR1 SEHNR, CDR2 FQNEAQ (reference sequence). This CDR3 region has 16 residues. CDR3 bases: TGTGCCAGCAGCCCCGGGGAGGCGGGAGTCCCCTACAAGCAGTACTTC. It yields the protein CASSPGEAGVPYKQYF.

The chain is built from TRBV27 and TRBJ2-7; the match to TRBD1 covers 7 bases. Germline-derived CDR1 and CDR2 are MNHEY and SMNVEV (reference sequence). The trim removed 0 bases at V and 1 base at J, leaving 9 bases unmatched. This CDR3 has 17 amino acids. CDR3 loop: CASSLSRQGTLSYEQYF. The CDR3 region has the DNA TGTGCCAGCAGTTTATCCCGACAGGGCACCCTTTCCTACGAGCAGTACTTC.

Concerning this clonotype itself: Without the conserved terminal phenylalanine or tryptophan, this CDR3 likely stems from a read error. The genes are TRBV20-1 and TRBJ2-2, with TRBD2 matching 9 bases. Germline V gene lookup returns CDR1 DFQATT and CDR2 SNEGSKA (reference sequence). Trimming took 3 bases from V and 1 from J; bases not matched to a gene: 12. The CDR3 length is 18 residues. CDR3 coding DNA: TGCAGTGCTAGTCCACTAGCGGGTTGGGCGATGAACACCGGGGAGCTGTTTTCT. Its translation is CSASPLAGWAMNTGELFS.

This clonotype was seen repeatedly, ten times or more. The genes are TRBV7-6 and TRBJ2-3; no clear D. This CDR3 is 16 amino acids long. CDR1 is SGHVS, CDR2 FNYEAQ, per germline. V was cut by 3 bases and J by 0 bases, with 13 bases left in between. CDR3 in DNA: TGTGCCAGCAGCTTGCGACACGAGATAAGCACAGATACGCAGTATTTT. Translation gives CASSLRHEISTDTQYF. The variable domain in full, with the rest retrieved from reference TRBV7-6 and TRBJ2-3, is GAGVSQSPRYKVTKRGQDVALRCDPISGHVSLYWYRQALGQGPEFLTYFNYEAQQDKSGLPNDRFSAERPEGSISTLTIQRTEQRDSAMYRCASSLRHEISTDTQYFGPGTRLTVL.

A few counts support this clonotype. This chain joins TRBV7-9 and TRBJ2-7; D unclear. V lost 3 bases and J 3 bases, leaving 12 bases between the germline ends. CDR3 size: 14 residues. Germline values: CDR1 SEHNR, CDR2 FQNEAQ (reference sequence). CDR3 DNA: TGTGCCAGCAGCTTGTTGGATCGATTCTACGAGCAGTACTTC. The encoded protein is CASSLLDRFYEQYF.

The rearrangement joins TRBV20-1 to TRBJ2-7; D not certain. Trimming stripped 0 bases from V and 0 bases from J, with 12 bases between. Germline lookup yields CDR1 DFQATT and CDR2 SNEGSKA (reference sequence). The CDR3 totals 15 residues. CDR3 DNA: TGCAGTGCTAGAGATTTACAGTCCTACTCCTACGAGCAGTACTTC. Amino acids: CSARDLQSYSYEQYF.

The rearrangement links TRBV12-3 or TRBV12-4 to TRBJ1-1; TRBD1 is a possible D gene (5 bases). V was shortened by 3 bases and J by 8 bases, with 16 bases between the two germline ends. The CDR3 totals 14 residues. The CDR3 reads CASSLISGRWEAFF. DNA of the CDR3: TGTGCCAGCAGTTTGATTTCAGGGAGGTGGGAAGCTTTCTTT.

This clonotype was observed a few times. V is TRBV29-1 and J is TRBJ2-7; 14 positions match TRBD2. Germline CDR1 and CDR2: SQVTM and ANQGSEA. The CDR3 covers 15 residues. With 7 bases clipped from V and 7 bases from J, the junction kept 12 bases outside the gene matches. The CDR3 nucleotides read TGCAGCGCTACGGCTGGGACTAGCGGGAGTAGGGAGCAGTACTTC. It is translated as CSATAGTSGSREQYF.

The chain recombines TRBV7-9 with TRBJ2-2; perhaps TRBD1 as D (6 bases). This CDR3 has 16 residues. V lost 3 bases to trimming and J lost 7 bases, with 18 bases between them. Germline CDR1 SEHNR, CDR2 FQNEAQ (reference sequence). CDR3 amino acids: CASSFRGHRRGGELFF. The CDR3, as DNA: TGTGCCAGCAGCTTCAGGGGACACCGGCGAGGCGGGGAGCTGTTTTTT.

Written as DNA, the CDR3 is TGTGCCAGCAGTTATTTGGGACTAGCGGGCACAGATACGCAGTATTTT. This gives the protein CASSYLGLAGTDTQYF. This chain uses TRBV6-5 with TRBJ2-3; TRBD2 matches at 11 bases. The CDR3 spans 16 residues. The V gene end was trimmed by 3 bases and the J gene end by 1 base; junction bases not matched to a gene: 3. Germline V CDR1 and CDR2: MNHEY, SVGAGI.

This clonotype was counted between two and nine times. V gene TRBV24-1 combines with J gene TRBJ2-3; the match to TRBD2 covers 10 bases. CDR3 size: 16 residues. Trimming cost V 4 bases and J 4 bases; bases outside gene matches: 7. The V gene's germline CDR1 is KGHDR and CDR2 SFDVKD. The DNA for the CDR3 is TGTGCCACCAGTGACCCTAGCGGGAGAGCAGCAGATACGCAGTATTTT. It codes for CATSDPSGRAADTQYF.

Only a few counts were recorded for this clonotype. The J gene is TRBJ1-1, the V gene TRBV24-1; D remains unclear. With 4 bases removed from V and 4 bases from J, the gap between germline ends came to 9 bases. The CDR3 is 13 amino acids. Per germline, CDR1 KGHDR and CDR2 SFDVKD. Here the CDR3 reads CATSEGTGTEAFF. The DNA of the CDR3 is TGTGCCACCAGTGAGGGAACGGGCACTGAAGCTTTCTTT.

This clonotype has more than one count but fewer than ten. In DNA, the CDR3 is TGTGCCAGCAGTGGGTTTGAGTACACCGGGGAGCTGTTTTTT. Translation: CASSGFEYTGELFF. The chain joins TRBV2 to TRBJ2-2; D uncertain. The germline V gene encodes CDR1 SNHLY and CDR2 FYNNEI. V was shortened by 4 bases and J by 3 bases, with 9 bases between the two germline ends. CDR3 length: 14 residues.

This clonotype was observed at least ten times. The rearrangement links TRBV12-3 or TRBV12-4 to TRBJ2-4; unclear D gene. V was shortened by 0 bases and J by 7 bases, with 4 bases between the two germline ends. This CDR3 spans 12 amino acids. CDR3 in amino acids: CASSLAGNIQYF. Here the CDR3 DNA reads TGTGCCAGCAGTTTAGCGGGGAACATTCAGTACTTC.

This clonotype was found many times. The chain joins TRBV5-1 to TRBJ2-1; D gene unclear. The CDR3 extends over 14 amino acids. CDR1 and CDR2 from the germline V gene are SGHRS and YFSETQ. Trimming took off 1 base at V and 7 bases at J, with 12 bases between the two ends. Written as DNA, the CDR3 is TGCGCCAGCAGCTTGTTAAGGGATCGGAATGAGCAGTTCTTC. Amino acid sequence: CASSLLRDRNEQFF.

The chain couples TRBV12-3 or TRBV12-4 to TRBJ2-4; D not certain. V dropped 7 bases and J dropped 4 bases, with 2 bases sitting between them. The CDR3 totals 10 residues. CDR3 loop: CASMKNIQYF. The CDR3 bases are TGTGCCAGCATGAAAAACATTCAGTACTTC.

The chain has TRBV15 and TRBJ2-7; tentative D call: TRBD1 (6 bases). The CDR3 has 17 residues. Germline-derived CDR1 and CDR2 are LNHNV and YYDKDF (reference sequence). Trimming took 0 bases from V and 4 from J, leaving 19 bases between them. This chain's CDR3 is CATSRDWTAVDNYEQYF. CDR3 in DNA: TGTGCCACCAGCAGAGATTGGACAGCTGTCGACAATTACGAGCAGTACTTC.

Ten or more counts support this clonotype. V usage is TRBV20-1 and J usage is TRBJ2-7, with 9 bases aligning to TRBD1. Trimming removed 7 bases from V and 4 bases from J; junction bases left unmatched: 5. CDR1 is DFQATT and CDR2 is SNEGSKA in the germline V gene (reference sequence). CDR3 length equals 12 residues. The CDR3 region is CSGTGGRYEQYF. The CDR3 nucleotides are TGCAGTGGTACAGGGGGCAGGTACGAGCAGTACTTC.

This clonotype was counted at least ten times. This chain links TRBV9 with TRBJ2-7; the D gene is possibly TRBD1 (5 bases). Per the germline V gene, CDR1 is SGDLS and CDR2 is YYNGEE. Trimming left V 0 bases short and J 0 bases short, with 10 bases between. The CDR3 totals 15 residues. This CDR3 reads CASSVGATVSYEQYF. The CDR3 DNA follows: TGTGCCAGCAGCGTAGGGGCGACAGTCTCCTACGAGCAGTACTTC. Together with reference TRBV9 and TRBJ2-7, the CDR3 gives the full variable domain: DSGVTQTPKHLITATGQRVTLRCSPRSGDLSVYWYQQSLDQGLQFLIQYYNGEERAKGNILERFSAQQFPDLHSELNLSSLELGDSALYFCASSVGATVSYEQYFGPGTRLTVT.

The rearrangement uses TRBV24-1 and TRBJ1-1, with 7 positions matching TRBD1. Trimming took 5 bases from V and 4 from J; bases not matched to a gene: 6. The CDR3 has 14 amino acids. In germline, CDR1 is KGHDR, CDR2 SFDVKD. This CDR3 is CATSAGGGSTEAFF. CDR3 bases: TGTGCCACCAGTGCAGGGGGTGGGAGCACTGAAGCTTTCTTT.

As concerns this clonotype: The conserved closing phenylalanine or tryptophan is absent in this CDR3, likely reflecting a read error. This chain connects TRBV5-1 to TRBJ1-1; D is unresolved. This CDR3 is built from 13 residues. V was shortened by 3 bases and J by 5 bases, with 11 bases between the two germline ends. CDR1 is SGHRS and CDR2 is YFSETQ in the germline V gene. The DNA for the CDR3 is TGCGCCAGCAGCTGGTCCGTTGGGACTGAAGCTTTCTCT. Translation gives CASSWSVGTEAFS.

This clonotype was counted ten times or more. This sequence joins TRBV7-8 and TRBJ2-7; 8 bases line up with TRBD1. V shed 6 bases, J shed 2 bases, and the junction held 9 bases outside the gene matches. Looked up from germline, CDR1 is SGHVS and CDR2 is FQNEAQ. This CDR3 region has 15 residues. DNA for the CDR3: TGTGCCAGCAGGACAGCCGGGACAGGAACCTACGAGCAGTACTTC. It translates to CASRTAGTGTYEQYF.

The sample holds many counts of this clonotype. V is TRBV7-3 and J is TRBJ2-1, with D possibly TRBD2 on 6 matching bases. CDR3 size: 15 residues. Germline CDR1 reads SGHTA; CDR2 reads FQGTGA. V dropped 2 bases and J dropped 6 bases, with 14 bases sitting between them. The CDR3 nucleotides read TGTGCCAGCAGCTTAGGAGCGGGCCTAGGCAATGAGCAGTTCTTC. Amino acid sequence: CASSLGAGLGNEQFF.

A few counts support this clonotype. This chain joins TRBV12-3 or TRBV12-4 and TRBJ2-7; 9 bases are a match to TRBD1. V lost 6 bases and J lost 5; bases outside the gene matches: 8. The CDR3 is 14 residues long. The CDR3 region is CASSPGQGGHEQYF. The CDR3 bases are TGTGCCAGCAGCCCGGGACAGGGAGGTCACGAGCAGTACTTC.

The V and J genes are TRBV5-1 and TRBJ2-7; 10 nucleotides match TRBD1. This CDR3 is 14 amino acids long. The trim removed 6 bases at V and 3 bases at J, leaving 6 bases unmatched. Germline-derived CDR1 and CDR2 are SGHRS and YFSETQ. CDR3 region: CASTSRTGGYEQYF. In nucleotides, the CDR3 is TGCGCCAGCACATCCCGGACAGGGGGCTACGAGCAGTACTTC.